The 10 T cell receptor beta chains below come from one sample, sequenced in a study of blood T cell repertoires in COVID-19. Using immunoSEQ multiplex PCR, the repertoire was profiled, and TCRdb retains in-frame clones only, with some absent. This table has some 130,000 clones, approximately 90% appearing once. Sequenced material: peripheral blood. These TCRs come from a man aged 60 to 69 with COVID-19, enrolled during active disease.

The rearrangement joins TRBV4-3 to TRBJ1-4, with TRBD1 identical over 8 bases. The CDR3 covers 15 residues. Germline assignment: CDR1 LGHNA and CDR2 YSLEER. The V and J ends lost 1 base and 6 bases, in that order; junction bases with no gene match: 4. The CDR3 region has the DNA TGCGCCAGCAGCCAAGGACAGGGGAGGGATGAAAAACTGTTTTTT. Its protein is CASSQGQGRDEKLFF.

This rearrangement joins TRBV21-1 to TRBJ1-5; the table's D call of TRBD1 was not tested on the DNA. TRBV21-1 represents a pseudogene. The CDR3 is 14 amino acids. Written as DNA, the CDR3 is TGTGCCAGAAGGCAAGGGGGAAGCAATCAGCCCCAGCATTTT. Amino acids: CARRQGGSNQPQHF.

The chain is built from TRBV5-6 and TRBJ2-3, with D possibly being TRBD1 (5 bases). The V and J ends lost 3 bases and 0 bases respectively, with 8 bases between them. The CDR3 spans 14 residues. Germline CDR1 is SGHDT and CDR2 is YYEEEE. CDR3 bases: TGTGCCAGCAGCTCGCAGGGCAGCACAGATACGCAGTATTTT. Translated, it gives CASSSQGSTDTQYF.

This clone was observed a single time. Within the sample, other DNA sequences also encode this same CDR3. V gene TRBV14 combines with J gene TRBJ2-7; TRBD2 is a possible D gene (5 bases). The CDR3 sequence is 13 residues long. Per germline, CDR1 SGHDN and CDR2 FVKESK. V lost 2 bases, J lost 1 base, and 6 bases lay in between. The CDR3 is CASSQPGSYEQYF. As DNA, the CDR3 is TGTGCCAGCAGCCAACCGGGGTCCTACGAGCAGTACTTC.

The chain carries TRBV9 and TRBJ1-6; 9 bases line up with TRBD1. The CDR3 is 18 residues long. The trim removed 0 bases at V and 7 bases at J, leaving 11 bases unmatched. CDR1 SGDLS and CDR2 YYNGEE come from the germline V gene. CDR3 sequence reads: CASSVDEVTGGRNSPLHF. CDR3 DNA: TGTGCCAGCAGCGTAGACGAGGTGACAGGGGGTAGGAATTCACCCCTCCACTTT.

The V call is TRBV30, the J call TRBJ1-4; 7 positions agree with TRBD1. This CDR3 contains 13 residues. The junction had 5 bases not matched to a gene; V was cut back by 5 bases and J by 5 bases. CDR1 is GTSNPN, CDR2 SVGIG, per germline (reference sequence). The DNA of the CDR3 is TGTGCCTGGCGGGGACAGCTAAATGAAAAACTGTTTTTT. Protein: CAWRGQLNEKLFF.

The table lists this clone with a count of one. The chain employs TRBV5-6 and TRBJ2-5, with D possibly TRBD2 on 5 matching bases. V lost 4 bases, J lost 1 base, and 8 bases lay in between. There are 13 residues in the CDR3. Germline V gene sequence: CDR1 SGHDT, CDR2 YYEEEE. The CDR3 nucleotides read TGTGCCAGCAGCCGGGAAGGCCAAGAGACCCAGTACTTC. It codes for CASSREGQETQYF.

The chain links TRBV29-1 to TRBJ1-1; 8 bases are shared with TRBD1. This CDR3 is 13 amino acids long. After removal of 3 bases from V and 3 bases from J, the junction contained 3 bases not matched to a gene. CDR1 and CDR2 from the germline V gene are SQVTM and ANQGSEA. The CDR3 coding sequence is TGCAGCGTTGACAGGACAGGGTACACTGAAGCTTTCTTT. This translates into CSVDRTGYTEAFF.

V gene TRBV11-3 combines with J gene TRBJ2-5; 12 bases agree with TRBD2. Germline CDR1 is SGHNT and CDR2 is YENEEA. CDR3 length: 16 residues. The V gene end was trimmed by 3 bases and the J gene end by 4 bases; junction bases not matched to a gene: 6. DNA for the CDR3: TGTGCCAGCAGCTTCACACTAGCGGGGGGTTTAGAGACCCAGTACTTC. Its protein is CASSFTLAGGLETQYF.

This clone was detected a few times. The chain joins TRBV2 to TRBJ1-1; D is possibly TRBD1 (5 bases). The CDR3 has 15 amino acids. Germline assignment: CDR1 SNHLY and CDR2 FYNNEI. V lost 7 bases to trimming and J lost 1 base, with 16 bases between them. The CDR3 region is CASKDSLDRNTEAFF. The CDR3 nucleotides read TGTGCCAGCAAGGATTCGCTTGACAGGAACACTGAAGCTTTCTTT.